These 20 T cell receptor beta chains were all obtained from the same sample, sequenced in a study of shared clonotypes between healthy human individuals. TCRdb keeps only in-frame clones here, not all; method: immunoSEQ multiplex PCR. Here the sample spans around 600,000 clones, about 95% being singletons. The naive CD8 fraction comprised CD45RO-negative cells positively selected for CCR7 and excluded terminally differentiated effector memory CD45RA+ cells. Material for sequencing was naive CD8+ T cells sorted from blood. The source is a woman aged 25 to 39 in good health.

The chain joins TRBV7-9 to TRBJ2-3, with 7 bases that match TRBD2. The length of the CDR3 is 19 residues. CDR1 is SEHNR, CDR2 FQNEAQ, per germline (reference sequence). J was trimmed by 1 base and V by 5 bases; bases with no gene match: 18. CDR3 nucleotide sequence: TGTGCCAGCAGCCCCCGGCGGGAGCGGCCGCCCGGGGGCACAGATACGCAGTATTTT. This translates into CASSPRRERPPGGTDTQYF.

This clone was counted once. The J gene is TRBJ2-6, the V gene TRBV7-8; D is uncertain. V gave up 2 bases and J gave up 2 bases, with 7 bases separating them. The CDR3 contains 15 residues. Germline V gene lookup returns CDR1 SGHVS and CDR2 FQNEAQ. CDR3 sequence (DNA): TGTGCCAGCAGCTTAATGGCTGCTGGGGCCAACGTCCTGACTTTC. This gives the protein CASSLMAAGANVLTF.

The chain recombines TRBV5-4 with TRBJ2-1; perhaps D is TRBD1 or TRBD2 (6 bases each). Trimming removed 3 bases at V and 10 bases at J, with 20 bases between. The CDR3 length is 15 residues. Germline V gene sequence: CDR1 SGHNT, CDR2 YYREEE (reference sequence). Here the CDR3 DNA reads TGTGCCAGCAGCTCGTGGGGATCATGGGGGGCCGAGCAGTTCTTC. Residues: CASSSWGSWGAEQFF.

This clone was observed a single time. This rearrangement joins TRBV4-1 to TRBJ2-3; D is ambiguous. The germline gives CDR1 MGHRA, CDR2 YSYEKL. The CDR3 consists of 16 residues. The V gene lost 4 bases and the J gene lost 2 bases, with 16 bases spanning the gap. The CDR3 DNA is TGCGCCAGCAGCCTCGGGTGGCTACTAAACACAGATACGCAGTATTTT. Translation: CASSLGWLLNTDTQYF.

The chain joins TRBV28 to TRBJ2-7, with TRBD2 matching 8 bases. The germline CDR1 and CDR2 sequences are MDHEN and SYDVKM. The ends lost 2 bases at V and 5 bases at J; junction bases unmatched: 5. The CDR3 totals 14 residues. The CDR3 protein is CASSLPGAGDEQYF. In DNA, the CDR3 is TGTGCCAGCAGTTTACCCGGAGCGGGAGACGAGCAGTACTTC.

This clone has a single count. The V gene is TRBV7-9, the J gene TRBJ1-1; perhaps TRBD1 as D (6 bases). CDR3 size: 15 residues. V was shortened by 7 bases and J by 2 bases, with 17 bases between the two germline ends. Germline V lookup: CDR1 SEHNR, CDR2 FQNEAQ (reference sequence). CDR3 sequence: CASTLLGGHNTEAFF. The CDR3 DNA reads TGTGCCAGCACCCTTTTGGGGGGCCATAACACTGAAGCTTTCTTT.

In this sample, this clone turned up once. The same CDR3 also results from other DNA sequences found in this sample. The genes are TRBV6-1 and TRBJ2-1, with D maybe TRBD2 (6 bases). The V gene lost 2 bases and the J gene lost 7 bases, with 9 bases spanning the gap. This CDR3 contains 13 residues. Germline-derived CDR1 and CDR2 are MNHNS and SASEGT. CDR3 DNA sequence: TGTGCCAGCAGTGAATTTGGGGGGAATGAGCAGTTCTTC. Encoded protein: CASSEFGGNEQFF.

The V gene is TRBV5-6, the J gene TRBJ1-1; D call uncertain. CDR1 SGHDT and CDR2 YYEEEE come from the germline V gene. The CDR3 length is 15 residues. The V end was cut by 0 bases, the J end by 4 bases, with 13 bases between. The CDR3: CASSLGWRGITEAFF. The DNA for the CDR3 is TGTGCCAGCAGCTTGGGATGGCGAGGGATCACTGAAGCTTTCTTT.

V is TRBV28 and J is TRBJ2-2, with 8 nucleotides matching TRBD1. The CDR3 runs to 16 residues. Per the germline V gene, CDR1 is MDHEN and CDR2 is SYDVKM. J gave up 2 bases and V 6 bases, and 8 bases lay outside the gene matches. Written as DNA, the CDR3 is TGTGCCAGCAGCGGAACAGGGGGAACTAACACCGGGGAGCTGTTTTTT. This gives the protein CASSGTGGTNTGELFF.

The genes are TRBV5-1 and TRBJ2-7, with a possible D match to TRBD1 (5 bases). Looked up from germline, CDR1 is SGHRS and CDR2 is YFSETQ. The length of the CDR3 is 15 residues. V lost 0 bases to trimming and J lost 3 bases, with 13 bases between them. The CDR3: CASSLAEEGDYEQYF. CDR3 coding DNA: TGCGCCAGCAGCTTGGCCGAGGAAGGGGACTACGAGCAGTACTTC.

The rearrangement uses TRBV19 and TRBJ1-4, with D uncertain. CDR3 length equals 15 residues. Trimming pared 3 bases from V and 8 bases from J, leaving 16 bases between. CDR1 and CDR2 (germline): LNHDA, SQIVND (reference sequence). The CDR3 region is CASSIEPLEEEKLFF. The CDR3 DNA reads as TGTGCCAGTAGTATCGAGCCCCTGGAGGAGGAAAAACTGTTTTTT.

V is TRBV7-9 and J is TRBJ2-3; tentatively, D is TRBD1 (5 bases). V was pared by 1 base and J by 1 base, with 15 bases between. The CDR3 extends over 17 amino acids. Germline values: CDR1 SEHNR, CDR2 FQNEAQ (reference sequence). The CDR3 reads CASSLGWSGSGTDTQYF. CDR3 sequence (DNA): TGTGCCAGCAGCTTAGGTTGGTCAGGGTCGGGCACAGATACGCAGTATTTT.

The V and J genes are TRBV29-1 and TRBJ2-4; no firm D call. V lost 0 bases and J 8 bases, leaving 5 bases between the germline ends. Germline lookup yields CDR1 SQVTM and CDR2 ANQGSEA. This CDR3 has 11 residues. Here the CDR3 DNA reads TGCAGCGTTGAAGACCCGGACATTCAGTACTTC. Protein: CSVEDPDIQYF.

The rearrangement uses TRBV7-9 and TRBJ1-5; D perhaps matches TRBD1 (5 bases). The CDR3 runs to 15 residues. The germline gives CDR1 SEHNR, CDR2 FQNEAQ (reference sequence). Trimming left V 5 bases short and J 4 bases short, with 15 bases between. This CDR3 reads CASSRGPSENQPQHF. The CDR3 DNA reads TGTGCCAGCAGCCGGGGACCTAGTGAAAATCAGCCCCAGCATTTT.

This chain connects TRBV4-2 to TRBJ2-1, with 8 bases lining up with TRBD2. The germline gives CDR1 LGHNA, CDR2 YNFKEQ. The CDR3 consists of 17 residues. The junction had 5 bases not matched to a gene; V was cut back by 0 bases and J by 1 base. CDR3 nucleotide sequence: TGTGCCAGCAGCCAAGATCCACCTAGCGGGTCCTACAATGAGCAGTTCTTC. Translation gives CASSQDPPSGSYNEQFF.

J is TRBJ1-4 and V is TRBV4-1; 9 bases align to TRBD1. Per germline, CDR1 MGHRA and CDR2 YSYEKL. After removal of 0 bases from V and 13 bases from J, the junction contained 15 bases not matched to a gene. This CDR3 has 17 residues. As DNA, the CDR3 is TGCGCCAGCAGCCAAGATAATGTTGGGACAGGGCAAGGAGGACTGTTTTTT. Translated: CASSQDNVGTGQGGLFF.

The chain has TRBV7-9 and TRBJ2-7; the D is unclear. The CDR3 totals 13 residues. Trimming left V 5 bases short and J 4 bases short, with 12 bases between. Germline V gene data show CDR1 as SEHNR and CDR2 as FQNEAQ (reference sequence). The CDR3 sequence: CASSADTEYEQYF. The CDR3 DNA reads TGTGCCAGCAGCGCAGACACCGAGTACGAGCAGTACTTC.

The rearrangement links TRBV19 to TRBJ2-7; 7 bases are shared with TRBD2. In germline, CDR1 is LNHDA, CDR2 SQIVND (reference sequence). This CDR3 spans 13 amino acids. With 6 bases clipped from V and 3 bases from J, the junction kept 5 bases outside the gene matches. The CDR3 nucleotides read TGTGCCAGTAGACCGCGCGGGAGCTACGAGCAGTACTTC. Protein sequence: CASRPRGSYEQYF.

V and J are TRBV14 and TRBJ1-1, with a tentative D call TRBD1 (6 bases). The V end was cut by 1 base, the J end by 10 bases, with 13 bases between. The CDR3 loop spans 13 amino acids. Germline V gene sequence: CDR1 SGHDN, CDR2 FVKESK. CDR3 coding DNA: TGTGCCAGCAGCCAAGGGGGGGCTCCTGGAGCTTTCTTT. Protein product: CASSQGGAPGAFF.

This chain uses TRBV7-8 with TRBJ2-1, with TRBD2 matching 13 bases. The CDR3 is made up of 19 amino acids. V dropped 2 bases and J dropped 2; count of bases not matched to a gene: 9. Looked up from germline, CDR1 is SGHVS and CDR2 is FQNEAQ. CDR3 residues: CASSLTLAGGSGPYNEQFF. DNA of the CDR3: TGTGCCAGCAGCTTAACACTAGCGGGAGGGTCAGGCCCCTACAATGAGCAGTTCTTC.